This T cell receptor beta chain was observed in a study of Graves' ophthalmopathy and Graves' hyperthyroidism. Looking at the study overall: The authors collected peripheral blood at initial diagnosis, before any treatment. Study-wide findings and caveats: A 13-signature model separated ophthalmopathy from stable hyperthyroidism, just under 90% sensitivity, about 81% specificity.

On this clonotype itself: Antigen: not known.

The V gene lost 4 bases and the J gene lost 6 bases, with 10 bases spanning the gap. The CDR3 runs to 12 residues. Per the germline V gene, CDR1 is SEHNR and CDR2 is FQNEAQ (reference sequence). Lactation, pregnancy, uncontrolled infections and other autoimmune diseases were all grounds for excluding patients. As the template, RNA transcripts were used to amplify TCR beta CDR3 regions. First-round RT-PCR relied on HTBI primers, and a second-round multiplex PCR came next. TCRdb re-called the multiplex PCR reads with MiXCR, one entry per CDR3 protein. The sample records almost 750,000 distinct CDR3 sequences, 35% to 50% being singletons.

The chain has TRBV7-9 and TRBJ2-7; D is uncertain. What was sequenced was peripheral blood. This receptor was obtained from an adult man with Graves' ophthalmopathy. Here the CDR3 reads CASSSTLCEQYF. The CDR3 DNA follows: TGTGCCAGCAGCTCGACCCTGTGCGAGCAGTACTTC. The whole variable domain, filled in from reference TRBV7-9 and TRBJ2-7, reads DTGVSQNPRHKITKRGQNVTFRCDPISEHNRLYWYRQTLGQGPEFLTYFQNEAQLEKSRLLSDRFSAERPKGSFSTLEIQRTEQGDSAMYLCASSSTLCEQYFGPGTRLTVT.